The 15 T cell receptor beta chains below were found in one sample sequenced in a study of cytomegalovirus exposure and HLA in healthy donors. Use of 60 Vbeta and 13 Jbeta primers characterized the PCR. The repertoire was sequenced with immunoSEQ multiplex PCR; TCRdb's copy has only in-frame clones and lacks some. The repertoire includes some 130,000 clones, about 79% of them detected once, and approximately 1.8% sits in the top ten. Sequencing used PBMCs. These receptors were taken from a female donor in good health and CMV-seropositive.

The rearrangement uses TRBV7-7 and TRBJ2-3; TRBD2 matches 15 bases. J was trimmed by 12 bases and V by 1 base; bases with no gene match: 8. Germline V gives CDR1 SSHAT, CDR2 FNYEAQ (reference sequence). This CDR3 comprises 16 residues. The CDR3: CASSLGTSGGASIQYF. The CDR3, as DNA: TGTGCCAGCAGCTTAGGGACTAGCGGGGGGGCCAGCATTCAGTATTTT. Together with reference TRBV7-7 and TRBJ2-3, the CDR3 gives the full variable domain: GAGVSQSPRYKVTKRGQDVTLRCDPISSHATLYWYQQALGQGPEFLTYFNYEAQPDKSGLPSDRFSAERPEGSISTLTIQRTEQRDSAMYRCASSLGTSGGASIQYFGPGTRLTVL.

The chain joins TRBV19 to TRBJ1-1; 9 bases align to TRBD1. Germline V gene data show CDR1 as LNHDA and CDR2 as SQIVND (reference sequence). The CDR3 spans 16 residues. With V trimmed by 6 bases and J by 5 bases, 13 bases remained unmatched. In DNA, the CDR3 is TGTGCCAGTAGCCCAGTCCCGGGACAGGGAACGACTGAAGCTTTCTTT. Encoded protein: CASSPVPGQGTTEAFF. Full variable domain (rest looked up from reference TRBV19 and TRBJ1-1): DGGITQSPKYLFRKEGQNVTLSCEQNLNHDAMYWYRQDPGQGLRLIYYSQIVNDFQKGDIAEGYSVSREKKESFPLTVTSAQKNPTAFYLCASSPVPGQGTTEAFFGQGTRLTVV.

This chain joins TRBV18 and TRBJ2-1, with TRBD2 matching 8 bases. The junction had 12 bases not matched to a gene; V was cut back by 0 bases and J by 8 bases. The germline V gene has CDR1 KGHSH and CDR2 LQKENI. The CDR3 totals 17 residues. This CDR3 is CASSPPRLRGVGDEQFF. The CDR3 DNA is TGTGCCAGCTCACCACCGCGCTTGCGGGGGGTAGGGGATGAGCAGTTCTTC.

The V call is TRBV6-5, the J call TRBJ1-4, with no clear D. V was cut by 2 bases and J by 5 bases, with 9 bases left in between. This CDR3 is 14 amino acids long. The V gene's germline CDR1 is MNHEY and CDR2 SVGAGI. The CDR3 coding sequence is TGTGCCAGCAGTTACAAGAGGTCGAATGAAAAACTGTTTTTT. Translating it yields CASSYKRSNEKLFF.

The chain recombines TRBV2 with TRBJ2-3; TRBD2 agrees at 13 bases. The germline V gene encodes CDR1 SNHLY and CDR2 FYNNEI. J was trimmed by 3 bases and V by 5 bases; bases with no gene match: 2. This CDR3 has 15 residues. Here the CDR3 DNA reads TGTGCCAGCAGTACACTAGCGGGAGGGACAGATACGCAGTATTTT. It translates to CASSTLAGGTDTQYF. Variable domain in full (rest from reference TRBV2 and TRBJ2-3): EPEVTQTPSHQVTQMGQEVILRCVPISNHLYFYWYRQILGQKVEFLVSFYNNEISEKSEIFDDQFSVERPDGSNFTLKIRSTKLEDSAMYFCASSTLAGGTDTQYFGPGTRLTVL.

The chain couples TRBV6-1 to TRBJ2-2; 7 bases align to TRBD1. CDR1 and CDR2 from the germline V gene are MNHNS and SASEGT. The CDR3 consists of 15 residues. Unmatched junction bases numbered 8, after V lost 6 bases and J lost 4 bases. CDR3 region: CASSGYRGGTGELFF. CDR3 nucleotides: TGTGCCAGCAGCGGCTACAGGGGTGGCACCGGGGAGCTGTTTTTT.

The chain combines TRBV30 with TRBJ2-5; D is ambiguous. V was pared by 0 bases and J by 8 bases, with 16 bases between. CDR1 is GTSNPN, CDR2 SVGIG, per germline (reference sequence). The CDR3 consists of 14 residues. CDR3: CAWSVLGTRITQYF. In nucleotides, the CDR3 is TGTGCCTGGAGTGTATTGGGCACGAGAATTACCCAGTACTTC.

The rearrangement uses TRBV5-4 and TRBJ1-2, with unresolved D. The CDR3 loop spans 13 amino acids. CDR1 SGHNT and CDR2 YYREEE come from the germline V gene (reference sequence). Trimming removed 4 bases at V and 6 bases at J, with 13 bases between. The CDR3 region has the DNA TGTGCCAGCAGCATCCCCGGGATGGATGGCTACACCTTC. Translating it yields CASSIPGMDGYTF.

The chain employs TRBV4-1 and TRBJ2-1; D is perhaps TRBD2 (6 bases). In germline, CDR1 is MGHRA, CDR2 YSYEKL. V lost 4 bases and J lost 0, with 22 bases in between. The CDR3 loop spans 19 amino acids. CDR3 sequence: CASSLDAGSQPSSYNEQFF. Written as DNA, the CDR3 is TGCGCCAGCAGCCTCGATGCGGGATCGCAACCTAGCTCCTACAATGAGCAGTTCTTC.

As regards this clone: One end of the junction varies from germline; a read error may be responsible. The J gene is TRBJ1-2, the V gene TRBV30; 8 bases align to TRBD1. This CDR3 has 16 residues. Germline V gene lookup returns CDR1 GTSNPN and CDR2 SVGIG (reference sequence). This chain's CDR3 is CAWSHNHGQGTYGYPF. Here the CDR3 DNA reads TGTGCCTGGAGTCATAACCACGGACAGGGTACCTATGGCTACCCCTTC.

The chain recombines TRBV30 with TRBJ1-2; 9 nucleotides line up with TRBD1. This CDR3 has 15 amino acids. V shed 0 bases and J 7 bases; nucleotides not matched to a gene: 9. Germline CDR1 is GTSNPN and CDR2 is SVGIG (reference sequence). The CDR3 sequence is CAWSVGQGGPRGYTF. Written as DNA, the CDR3 is TGTGCCTGGAGTGTGGGACAGGGAGGCCCTCGTGGCTACACCTTC.

This chain links TRBV6-6 with TRBJ2-7; 8 bases fit TRBD2. The CDR3 length is 15 residues. Per the germline V gene, CDR1 is MNHNY and CDR2 is SVGAGI (reference sequence). J gave up 6 bases and V 6 bases, and 13 bases lay outside the gene matches. CDR3 coding DNA: TGTGCCAGCAGGCCGCCGGGACTAGGGGGGTTCGAGCAGTACTTC. Encoded protein: CASRPPGLGGFEQYF.

This chain links TRBV5-1 with TRBJ2-5, with D perhaps TRBD1 (6 bases). This CDR3 has 13 residues. The V and J ends lost 0 bases and 6 bases respectively, with 9 bases between them. Germline V gives CDR1 SGHRS, CDR2 YFSETQ. The CDR3 loop reads CASSLEGTKTQYF. CDR3 DNA: TGCGCCAGCAGCTTGGAAGGGACAAAGACCCAGTACTTC.

This chain joins TRBV7-8 and TRBJ1-6, with D unclear. The V gene's germline CDR1 is SGHVS and CDR2 FQNEAQ. The CDR3 totals 13 residues. The V gene lost 3 bases and the J gene lost 7 bases, with 7 bases spanning the gap. Here the CDR3 DNA reads TGTGCCAGCAGCTTTAGTAGAAATTCACCCCTCCACTTT. It codes for CASSFSRNSPLHF. Using reference TRBV7-8 and TRBJ1-6 for the parts outside the CDR3, the full variable domain is GAGVSQSPRYKVAKRGQDVALRCDPISGHVSLFWYQQALGQGPEFLTYFQNEAQLDKSGLPSDRFFAERPEGSVSTLKIQRTQQEDSAVYLCASSFSRNSPLHFGNGTRLTVT.

The V call is TRBV5-1, the J call TRBJ2-1, with 7 bases matching TRBD1. The CDR3 sequence is 16 residues long. Germline CDR1 SGHRS, CDR2 YFSETQ. The trim removed 4 bases at V and 0 bases at J, leaving 7 bases unmatched. The CDR3 loop reads CASSPWTGSSYNEQFF. CDR3 DNA sequence: TGCGCCAGCAGCCCGTGGACAGGCAGCTCCTACAATGAGCAGTTCTTC.